This T cell receptor (beta chain) was sequenced for a study of cytomegalovirus exposure and HLA in healthy donors. At the level of the study: About 85 million unique TCRs from HLA-typed donors were held in an early release of data.

The primer mix had 60 Vbeta and 13 Jbeta primers. Data came from immunoSEQ multiplex PCR; TCRdb stores just in-frame clones and leaves some out. The repertoire table contains 200,000 to 250,000 clones. Trimming cost V 5 bases and J 0 bases, with 10 bases left between them. This CDR3 contains 14 residues. Germline-derived CDR1 and CDR2 are SGHRS and YFSETQ. Study-wide results and caveats: Trimming of TCR beta V- and J-genes showed a link, identified in a later analysis, to a missense DCLRE1C variant. The likely explanation for a cluster of highly shared sequence variants was sequencing artifact.

Regarding this clone: Its target is not known.

This sequence was found in a young woman in good health and CMV-seropositive. Specimen: PBMCs. This chain uses TRBV5-1 with TRBJ2-3; weak D call: TRBD2 (6 bases). The CDR3 DNA reads TGCGCCAGCAGGAAGGGGACTAGCACAGATACGCAGTATTTT. Translation: CASRKGTSTDTQYF. Combining the CDR3 with reference TRBV5-1 and TRBJ2-3 gives the whole variable domain KAGVTQTPRYLIKTRGQQVTLSCSPISGHRSVSWYQQTPGQGLQFLFEYFSETQRNKGNFPGRFSGRQFSNSRSEMNVSTLELGDSALYLCASRKGTSTDTQYFGPGTRLTVL.